Following are 5 T cell receptor beta chains from one sample sequenced in a study of Tregs in tolerant kidney transplant recipients. Some clones are missing from TCRdb's copy, which holds only in-frame ones; the method was immunoSEQ multiplex PCR. This sample's table reports tens of thousands of clones. Sequencing used CD4+ T cells from blood, obtained before the transplant. The receptors stem from a human donor who received a combined kidney and bone marrow transplant.

CDR3 DNA, as far as it was read: TGTGCCAGCTCACCACCAGCAGGTGTCGAGACC. Its protein is CASSPPAGVET. The whole CDR3 sequence is CASSPPAGVETQYF. The chain has TRBV18 and TRBJ2-5; D call uncertain. The read gets to within 3 residues of the CDR3 end, and the germline J gene fills in the rest. V lost 0 bases to trimming and J lost 5 bases, with 10 bases between them. Germline values: CDR1 KGHSH, CDR2 LQKENI. The CDR3 contains 14 residues.

Regarding this clone: Sequencing ends 3 residues short of the CDR3 end; the germline J gene provides the rest. The chain employs TRBV4-1 and TRBJ2-3; D is uncertain. Looked up from germline, CDR1 is MGHRA and CDR2 is YSYEKL. Trimming took off 0 bases at V and 3 bases at J, with 7 bases between the two ends. This CDR3 is built from 14 residues. The CDR3 reads CASSQDTATDTQYF. The sequenced part of the CDR3 DNA is TGCGCCAGCAGCCAAGATACAGCTACAGATACG.

With regard to this clone: The missing CDR3 end, 3 residues past where the read stops, is filled in from the germline J gene. V and J are TRBV10-3 and TRBJ1-1; D is possibly TRBD1 (5 bases). V was trimmed by 7 bases and J by 4 bases, leaving 13 bases between them. The CDR3 contains 13 residues. Germline loops: CDR1 ENHRY, CDR2 SYGVKD. The CDR3 sequence is CAITLQVGTEAFF. Partial CDR3 DNA: TGTGCCATCACTTTACAGGTCGGCACTGAA.

As concerns this clone: The DNA ends 3 residues before the CDR3 does, and the rest of the CDR3 is filled in from the germline J gene. The V call is TRBV7-2, the J call TRBJ1-2; D gene unclear. V lost 0 bases, J lost 7 bases, and 9 bases lay in between. This CDR3 comprises 13 residues. The V gene's germline CDR1 is SGHTA and CDR2 FQGNSA. CDR3 residues: CASSLARVSGYTF. The CDR3 DNA, read in part, is TGTGCCAGCAGCTTAGCGAGGGTATCTGGC.

As for this clone: The sequenced fragment ends 3 residues before the CDR3 boundary, so the rest is inferred from the germline J gene. J is TRBJ1-6 and V is TRBV7-2; D perhaps matches TRBD1 (5 bases). Trimming removed 5 bases at V and 12 bases at J, with 14 bases between. The CDR3 has 13 amino acids. Germline V gene sequence: CDR1 SGHTA, CDR2 FQGNSA. Incomplete CDR3 DNA: TGTGCCAGCAGCCCAACAGGAATCTTACCC. Protein: CASSPTGILP. The whole CDR3 reads CASSPTGILPLHF.